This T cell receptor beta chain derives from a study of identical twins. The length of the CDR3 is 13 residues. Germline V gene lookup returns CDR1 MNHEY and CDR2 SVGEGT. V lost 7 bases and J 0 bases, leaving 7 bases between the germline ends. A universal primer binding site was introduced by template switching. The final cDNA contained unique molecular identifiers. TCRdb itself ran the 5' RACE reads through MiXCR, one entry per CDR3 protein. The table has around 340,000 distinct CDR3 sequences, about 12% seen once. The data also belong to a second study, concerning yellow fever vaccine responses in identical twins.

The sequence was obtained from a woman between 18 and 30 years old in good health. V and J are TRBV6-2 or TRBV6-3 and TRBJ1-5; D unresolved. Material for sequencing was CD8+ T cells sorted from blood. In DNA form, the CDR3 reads TGTGCCAGCACCCCCGGTAGCAATCAGCCCCAGCATTTT. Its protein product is CASTPGSNQPQHF.